The source of this TCR beta chain is a study of T cell responses to AZD1222 COVID-19 vaccine. Study-level results: Unmutated variant regions are reportedly targeted by nearly half of spike-specific TCRs. Spike-specific TCR breadth and depth rose after two AZD1222 doses. Baseline seropositivity occurred in only 5 or 6 AZD1222 recipients. Spike-wide coverage was observed for vaccine-associated CD4 TCRs, with dominant responses at 160-218 and 743-854.

Generated by immunoSEQ multiplex PCR, the TCRdb table keeps only in-frame clones and is missing some. The data contain more than 120,000 clones, 88% of them singletons. This clone was picked up one time. The target antigen is unknown. This CDR3 is 14 amino acids long. Trimming took 5 bases from V and 6 from J, leaving 15 bases between them. Germline CDR1 reads MGHRA; CDR2 reads YSYEKL. This TCR was recovered from an adult who received the MenACWY meningococcal vaccine as a control. Sequenced here: peripheral blood, sampled 28 days after the second dose of the MenACWY control vaccine. The chain uses TRBV4-1 and TRBJ2-3; D gene ambiguous. CDR3 nucleotide sequence: TGCGCCAGCAGCTCCGACCAAGCAAGGGATACGCAGTATTTT. Amino acid sequence: CASSSDQARDTQYF.